What follows is one T cell receptor beta chain and its context. These data belong to a study of memory CD4+ T cells and cytomegalovirus serostatus. CDR1 and CDR2 from the germline V gene are SGHVS and FNYEAQ. With 5 bases clipped from V and 6 bases from J, the junction kept 11 bases outside the gene matches. The CDR3 length is 17 residues. The sort gate was single viable CD3+CD4+CD8-CD45RO+ cells for memory CD4+ T cells. Positive selection with CD4 microbeads enriched total CD4+ T cells. Original processing methods: After removing out-of-frame reads, approximately 2 million distinct TCRbeta sequences remained. Sequencing used immunoSEQ multiplex PCR; TCRdb keeps in-frame clones, though not all of them. V and J calls and clone size are copied from that table; D and trimming were computed from the DNA. The sample holds about 50,000 clones, about three quarters seen once.

Source material: memory CD4+ T cells from blood. V and J are TRBV7-6 and TRBJ2-1, with 12 bases identical to TRBD1. The source of this sequence is an adult in good health and CMV-seronegative. CDR3 in DNA: TGTGCCAGCAGCCCGCGGGGGGACAGGGGGCAGGTCAATGAGCAGTTCTTC. Its protein is CASSPRGDRGQVNEQFF.